Sequencing of this T cell receptor beta chain was carried out in a study of T cell repertoires in cytomegalovirus infection. Study-level points and caveats: CMV-specific TCR beta clonotypes restricted by HLA-C were the ones dominating the ex vivo response. Identification of carriers of CMV plus the relevant HLA was performed using cumulative public TCR beta family frequency.

TCRdb fed the reads into MiXCR, producing one record per CDR3 protein. The sample lists about 740,000 distinct CDR3 sequences, approximately 34% occurring once. The CDR3 totals 13 residues. Trimming left V 5 bases short and J 3 bases short, with 8 bases between. Looked up from germline, CDR1 is SGHVS and CDR2 is FNYEAQ. Notes on this clonotype: Antigen unknown.

The chain carries TRBV7-6 and TRBJ2-4, with no clear D. The clonotype was recovered from a human donor in good health (CMV status not recorded). Some clones in this sample may be carry-over from other donors' samples. The material sequenced was PBMCs. CDR3 DNA sequence: TGTGCCAGCAGCCAAAGTCTCAAAAACATTCAGTACTTC. It translates to CASSQSLKNIQYF.